The clone carrying this T cell receptor beta chain was counted only a few times. Its antigen remains unidentified. The data were taken from a study of T-cell reconstitution after alpha-beta-depleted transplantation in children. Study outcomes and limitations: One year post-transplant, T-cell counts and diversity were largely derived from T cells produced anew. Several hundred rapidly expanded clones from non-depleted graft cells reportedly supplied alpha-beta T cells about two months post-transplant.

Researchers prepared the TCRbeta library using unique molecular identifiers, the study reports. TCRdb re-called the PCR reads with MiXCR, one entry per CDR3 protein. The sample includes around 450,000 distinct CDR3 sequences, 16% of them seen just once. The material was PBMCs, mostly from graft donor cells, obtained 360 days after TCRalphabeta/CD19-depleted stem cell transplant. The TCR comes from a boy less than two years old who had a stem cell transplant for Wiskott-Aldrich syndrome, so the T cells may come from the graft donor.

The DNA for the CDR3 is TGCAGCGTTGGTGGCCTTAACTATGGCTACACCTTC. Translating gives CSVGGLNYGYTF. V is TRBV29-1 and J is TRBJ1-2, with unresolved D. This CDR3 spans 12 amino acids. V was shortened by 4 bases and J by 1 base, with 7 bases between the two germline ends. Germline V gene lookup returns CDR1 SQVTM and CDR2 ANQGSEA.